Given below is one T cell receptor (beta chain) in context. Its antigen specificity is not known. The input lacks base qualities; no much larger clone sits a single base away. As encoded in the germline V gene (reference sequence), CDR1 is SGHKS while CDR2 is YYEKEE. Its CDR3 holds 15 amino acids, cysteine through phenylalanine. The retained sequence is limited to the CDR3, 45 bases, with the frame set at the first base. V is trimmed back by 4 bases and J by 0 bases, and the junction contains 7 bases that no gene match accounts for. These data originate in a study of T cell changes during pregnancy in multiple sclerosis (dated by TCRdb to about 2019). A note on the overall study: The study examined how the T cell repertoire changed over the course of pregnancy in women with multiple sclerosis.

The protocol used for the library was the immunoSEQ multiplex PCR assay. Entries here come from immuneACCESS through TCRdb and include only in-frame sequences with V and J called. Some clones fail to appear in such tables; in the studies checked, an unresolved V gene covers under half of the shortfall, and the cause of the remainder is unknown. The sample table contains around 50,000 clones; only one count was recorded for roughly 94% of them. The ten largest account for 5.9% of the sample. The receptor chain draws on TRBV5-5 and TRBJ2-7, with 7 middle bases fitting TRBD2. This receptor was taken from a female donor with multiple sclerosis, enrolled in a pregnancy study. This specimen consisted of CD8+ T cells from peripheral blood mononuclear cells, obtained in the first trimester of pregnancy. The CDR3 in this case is CASSTTSSPSYEQYF. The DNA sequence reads TGTGCCAGCAGCACGACTAGCAGTCCCTCCTACGAGCAGTACTTC.